The 26 T cell receptor beta chains below come from one sample, sequenced in a study of T-cell memory formation after mild COVID-19. TCRdb reanalysed the 5' RACE reads using MiXCR and keeps one entry per CDR3 protein. The data hold fewer than 700,000 distinct CDR3 sequences, with over 15% observed a single time. Sequenced material: PBMCs or a T cell subset sorted from them (not recorded which). The receptors shown here come from an adult woman who had mild COVID-19 (a few samples of this study predate the infection). Cell type and time point are not known.

Only a few counts were recorded for this clonotype. This sequence joins TRBV2 and TRBJ1-5; D not resolved. Germline V gene sequence: CDR1 SNHLY, CDR2 FYNNEI. The CDR3 spans 12 residues. The V end was cut by 4 bases, the J end by 7 bases, with 8 bases between. CDR3 DNA sequence: TGTGCCAGCAGTGGAGACCCCCAGCCCCAGCATTTT. Its translation is CASSGDPQPQHF.

The rearrangement uses TRBV5-1 and TRBJ2-2; possible D gene TRBD1, 5 bases. Deletions cut 3 bases from V and 3 bases from J, with 12 bases between. Germline CDR1 is SGHRS and CDR2 is YFSETQ. The CDR3 length is 15 residues. The chain's CDR3 is CASSWPRAHTGELFF. In nucleotides, the CDR3 is TGCGCCAGCAGCTGGCCCAGGGCGCACACCGGGGAGCTGTTTTTT. Supplemented by reference TRBV5-1 and TRBJ2-2, the full variable domain reads KAGVTQTPRYLIKTRGQQVTLSCSPISGHRSVSWYQQTPGQGLQFLFEYFSETQRNKGNFPGRFSGRQFSNSRSEMNVSTLELGDSALYLCASSWPRAHTGELFFGEGSRLTVL.

The genes are TRBV2 and TRBJ2-1; D not resolved. The CDR3 runs to 12 residues. The germline CDR1 and CDR2 sequences are SNHLY and FYNNEI. Deletions cut 4 bases from V and 7 bases from J, with 8 bases between. The CDR3 sequence is CASSGGFNEQFF. CDR3 DNA sequence: TGTGCCAGCAGTGGGGGATTTAATGAGCAGTTCTTC.

This clonotype turned up a few times. The chain recombines TRBV6-5 with TRBJ2-5; possibly TRBD2 for D (7 bases). Trimming left V 0 bases short and J 5 bases short, with 13 bases between. CDR3 length equals 15 residues. Germline CDR1 reads MNHEY; CDR2 reads SVGAGI. CDR3 nucleotides: TGTGCCAGCAGTTACTCGGGGGGGGCGGATGAGACCCAGTACTTC. Translating gives CASSYSGGADETQYF.

This clonotype has just a few counts. An end of the junction differs from the germline gene, which may be a read error. The chain carries TRBV7-9 and TRBJ2-4, with unresolved D. The CDR3 has 14 amino acids. The V gene's germline CDR1 is SEHNR and CDR2 FQNEAQ (reference sequence). The CDR3 reads CASSIALAKNIQYF. CDR3 in DNA: TGTGCCAGCAGCATAGCCCTAGCCAAAAACATTCAGTACTTC.

The CDR3 DNA follows: TGTGCCAGCAGCGTATTGGCGGGGGACAATCAGCCCCAGCATTTT. As protein: CASSVLAGDNQPQHF. The gene calls are TRBV9 and TRBJ1-5, with TRBD1 as a possible D gene (5 bases). CDR3 length: 15 amino acids. The germline V gene has CDR1 SGDLS and CDR2 YYNGEE. Deletions cut 1 base from V and 3 bases from J, with 11 bases between.

This clonotype has a handful of counts. J is TRBJ2-4 and V is TRBV7-8, with 10 bases fitting TRBD2. The CDR3 extends over 17 amino acids. From germline, CDR1 is SGHVS and CDR2 FQNEAQ. Losses at the gene ends were 1 base for V and 6 bases for J; bases not matched to a gene: 9. CDR3 bases: TGTGCCAGCAGCTTAGGTCATAGCGGGAGGCGGGGAAACATTCAGTACTTC. It codes for CASSLGHSGRRGNIQYF.

The genes are TRBV13 and TRBJ1-6, with 9 bases identical to TRBD1. Germline loops: CDR1 PRHDT, CDR2 FYEKMQ (reference sequence). Trimming took 4 bases from V and 7 from J; bases not matched to a gene: 2. The CDR3 runs to 14 residues. CDR3 DNA sequence: TGTGCCAGCAGCTCGACAGGGGGGAATTCACCCCTCCACTTT. Its protein is CASSSTGGNSPLHF.

The chain uses TRBV11-2 and TRBJ1-2, with D uncertain. The CDR3 covers 14 residues. Trimming pared 1 base from V and 4 bases from J, leaving 10 bases between. CDR1 and CDR2 (germline): SGHAT, FQNNGV. The CDR3 DNA reads TGTGCCAGCAGCTTAGTTGGGTTCGGCTATGGCTACACCTTC. It specifies CASSLVGFGYGYTF.

This clonotype has a handful of counts. This sequence joins TRBV12-3 or TRBV12-4 and TRBJ2-1, with a possible D match to TRBD1 (5 bases). CDR3 length: 15 residues. Trimming took off 5 bases at V and 0 bases at J, with 11 bases between the two ends. CDR3 sequence (DNA): TGTGCCAGCAGTACGACAGCGAGCTCCTACAATGAGCAGTTCTTC. This encodes CASSTTASSYNEQFF.

The genes are TRBV10-3 and TRBJ1-1; a weak D match, TRBD1 (5 bases). CDR3 length: 14 residues. The V gene's germline CDR1 is ENHRY and CDR2 SYGVKD. Trimming pared 2 bases from V and 8 bases from J, leaving 15 bases between. The CDR3 nucleotides are TGTGCCATCAGTGAGACTGACCAGGGTTTAGAAGCTTTCTTT. This codes for CAISETDQGLEAFF.

The genes are TRBV25-1 and TRBJ2-1; 9 bases match TRBD2. This CDR3 has 16 amino acids. Germline V gene sequence: CDR1 MGHDK, CDR2 SYGVNS. Germline trimming cut 2 bases from V and 2 bases from J; bases unmatched to any gene: 4. CDR3 sequence reads: CASSEMAGGPYNEQFF. The CDR3 DNA sequence: TGTGCCAGCAGTGAAATGGCGGGGGGGCCCTACAATGAGCAGTTCTTC.

In its sample, this clonotype was seen a few times. This chain connects TRBV20-1 to TRBJ1-5; TRBD1 matches 9 bases. Trimming removed 5 bases from V and 2 bases from J; junction bases left unmatched: 10. Germline CDR1 reads DFQATT; CDR2 reads SNEGSKA (reference sequence). The CDR3 loop spans 16 amino acids. This CDR3 reads CSAPHPQGARNQPQHF. As DNA, the CDR3 is TGCAGTGCTCCACACCCACAGGGGGCTCGCAATCAGCCCCAGCATTTT.

The chain joins TRBV7-8 to TRBJ2-1; 11 nucleotides align to TRBD2. Germline lookup yields CDR1 SGHVS and CDR2 FQNEAQ. The J segment lost 6 bases and the V segment lost 5 bases, leaving 6 bases of the junction unmatched. This CDR3 comprises 15 residues. The CDR3 DNA sequence: TGTGCCAGCAGCGAGAGTAGCGGGAGGGGCAATGAGCAGTTCTTC. Translation: CASSESSGRGNEQFF.

This chain joins TRBV7-9 and TRBJ1-1; 7 bases agree with TRBD1. This CDR3 is built from 15 residues. Germline V gene sequence: CDR1 SEHNR, CDR2 FQNEAQ (reference sequence). V shed 5 bases, J shed 5 bases, and the junction held 11 bases outside the gene matches. CDR3 sequence (DNA): TGTGCCAGCAGCGACCTGACAGGGCACGGAACTGAAGCTTTCTTT. Protein product: CASSDLTGHGTEAFF.

The rearrangement uses TRBV29-1 and TRBJ1-2; no firm D call. This CDR3 has 15 residues. The V gene lost 7 bases and the J gene lost 1 base, with 19 bases spanning the gap. Germline V gene lookup returns CDR1 SQVTM and CDR2 ANQGSEA. CDR3 region: CSAPDNSLLNYGYTF. CDR3 DNA: TGCAGCGCGCCCGACAACAGCCTACTTAACTATGGCTACACCTTC.

The chain has TRBV7-3 and TRBJ2-5, with D tentatively TRBD2 (6 bases). V was cut by 0 bases and J by 5 bases, with 13 bases left in between. From germline, CDR1 is SGHTA and CDR2 FQGTGA. The CDR3 is 15 amino acids. Here the CDR3 DNA reads TGTGCCAGCAGCTTAACGGGACTCGGAGGGGAGACCCAGTACTTC. This sequence encodes CASSLTGLGGETQYF.

The chain combines TRBV20-1 with TRBJ2-7, with D possibly matching TRBD1 (5 bases). The length of the CDR3 is 16 residues. V was shortened by 0 bases and J by 5 bases, with 20 bases between the two germline ends. The V gene's germline CDR1 is DFQATT and CDR2 SNEGSKA (reference sequence). CDR3 amino acids: CSAREGQGYRSHEQYF. The CDR3 region has the DNA TGCAGTGCTAGAGAAGGGCAGGGATACAGGTCCCACGAGCAGTACTTC.

Many counts were recorded for this clonotype. The V and J genes are TRBV2 and TRBJ2-1; D possibly corresponds to TRBD2 (5 bases). This CDR3 is built from 14 residues. V lost 5 bases and J 7 bases, leaving 15 bases between the germline ends. Germline CDR1 is SNHLY and CDR2 is FYNNEI. DNA of the CDR3: TGTGCCAGCAGTCGTACCGAAGGCGGGAATGAGCAGTTCTTC. Amino acid sequence: CASSRTEGGNEQFF.

V and J are TRBV12-3 or TRBV12-4 and TRBJ2-3, with 9 bases that match TRBD2. V gave up 8 bases and J gave up 2 bases; unmatched junction bases: 8. The CDR3 has 15 residues. CDR3 amino acids: CASGRTSASTDTQYF. CDR3 nucleotide sequence: TGTGCCAGCGGTAGGACTAGCGCCTCCACAGATACGCAGTATTTT.

This clonotype was observed at least ten times. The V and J genes are TRBV12-3 or TRBV12-4 and TRBJ1-5; D is undetermined. This CDR3 contains 14 residues. The V and J ends lost 3 bases and 1 base respectively, with 7 bases between them. CDR3 sequence reads: CASSLRPSNQPQHF. DNA for the CDR3: TGTGCCAGCAGTTTGCGACCAAGCAATCAGCCCCAGCATTTT.

V gene TRBV7-8 combines with J gene TRBJ2-1; no definite D call. CDR3 length: 16 amino acids. Trimming shortened V by 2 bases and J by 0 bases, and 11 bases separated the two germline ends. CDR1 SGHVS and CDR2 FQNEAQ come from the germline V gene. CDR3 nucleotide sequence: TGTGCCAGCAGCTTACGGCCAGATAACTCCTACAATGAGCAGTTCTTC. The encoded protein is CASSLRPDNSYNEQFF. The full variable domain, with the rest looked up from reference TRBV7-8 and TRBJ2-1, is GAGVSQSPRYKVAKRGQDVALRCDPISGHVSLFWYQQALGQGPEFLTYFQNEAQLDKSGLPSDRFFAERPEGSVSTLKIQRTQQEDSAVYLCASSLRPDNSYNEQFFGPGTRLTVL.

The chain has TRBV5-1 and TRBJ1-2; D unresolved. V was pared by 5 bases and J by 6 bases, with 17 bases between. Looked up from germline, CDR1 is SGHRS and CDR2 is YFSETQ. CDR3 length: 14 residues. CDR3 sequence reads: CASSRYSVRDGYTF. The CDR3, as DNA: TGCGCCAGCAGTCGTTACAGTGTACGGGATGGCTACACCTTC. The full variable domain, rest sourced from reference TRBV5-1 and TRBJ1-2, is KAGVTQTPRYLIKTRGQQVTLSCSPISGHRSVSWYQQTPGQGLQFLFEYFSETQRNKGNFPGRFSGRQFSNSRSEMNVSTLELGDSALYLCASSRYSVRDGYTFGSGTRLTVV.

The V gene is TRBV7-3, the J gene TRBJ2-3, with D maybe TRBD2 (6 bases). V shed 5 bases and J shed 6 bases, with 15 bases lying between them. CDR3 length equals 14 residues. Germline V gives CDR1 SGHTA, CDR2 FQGTGA. CDR3 residues: CASSPTASVDTQYF. For the CDR3, the DNA is TGTGCCAGCAGCCCTACGGCTAGCGTGGATACGCAGTATTTT.

The chain combines TRBV5-6 with TRBJ2-3; TRBD1 matches 9 bases. V trimming: 6 bases; J trimming: 1 base; junction bases outside the gene matches: 6. This CDR3 has 15 residues. CDR1 and CDR2 (germline): SGHDT, YYEEEE. The CDR3 here is CASNTGGVGTDTQYF. The DNA of the CDR3 is TGTGCCAGCAACACAGGGGGCGTCGGCACAGATACGCAGTATTTT.

CDR3 DNA sequence: TGTGCCAGCAGTTTAGGCACAGGGCTAAATTCACCCCTCCACTTT. It codes for CASSLGTGLNSPLHF. The J gene is TRBJ1-6, the V gene TRBV27, with a possible D match to TRBD1 (6 bases). CDR1 and CDR2 from the germline V gene are MNHEY and SMNVEV (reference sequence). Trimming pared 2 bases from V and 7 bases from J, leaving 12 bases between. The CDR3 is 15 amino acids.